The rows below give T cell receptor beta chains drawn from one sample of a study of CD8 T cells in acute hepatitis C reinfection. Sequenced by immunoSEQ multiplex PCR; TCRdb stores in-frame clones only, minus some. Found here are some 38,000 clones, around nine tenths of them singletons; the top ten hold 0.5%. The material sequenced was naive CD8+ T cells from PBMCs. These receptors came from a man aged 25-45 years with chronic hepatitis C. Each CDR3 is given with its conserved first and last residue. A D gene is named only where the DNA matches it firmly. Size values are once, few and many counts, or a class for expanded clones, and some rows have none.

v_gene	abundance	d_gene	j_gene	CDR3aa	CDR3nt
TRBV27	NA	NA	TRBJ2-7	CASSKGGSYEQYF	TGTGCCAGCAGTAAGGGCGGCTCCTACGAGCAGTACTTC
TRBV2	once	NA	TRBJ2-1	CASRHQILDRPFPFYNEQFF	TGTGCCAGCAGGCACCAAATCTTAGACAGGCCCTTCCCTTTCTACAATGAGCAGTTCTTC
TRBV6-1	NA	NA	TRBJ2-7	CASSEVLYRPYEQYF	TGTGCCAGCAGTGAAGTTTTATATAGGCCCTACGAGCAGTACTTC
TRBV14	NA	NA	TRBJ2-1	CASSPWGHEQFF	TGTGCCAGCAGCCCCTGGGGCCATGAGCAGTTCTTC
TRBV6-6	few	TRBD1	TRBJ1-6	CASSPGQANSPLHF	TGTGCCAGCAGTCCGGGACAGGCAAATTCACCCCTCCACTTT
TRBV7-2	NA	NA	TRBJ2-2	CASSLRGGIVGELFF	TGTGCCAGCAGCCTCCGCGGCGGGATAGTCGGGGAGCTGTTTTTT
TRBV7-9	NA	NA	TRBJ2-1	CASSFGLGSKSYNEQFF	TGTGCCAGCAGCTTTGGGTTGGGTAGTAAATCCTACAATGAGCAGTTCTTC
TRBV14	NA	NA	TRBJ2-2	CASSQWKNTGELFF	TGTGCCAGCAGCCAATGGAAGAACACCGGGGAGCTGTTTTTT
TRBV19	NA	NA	TRBJ2-7	CASSMGAGSYEQYF	TGTGCCAGTAGTATGGGCGCAGGGAGCTACGAGCAGTACTTC
TRBV11-3	once	NA	TRBJ2-5	CASSTGETQYF	TGTGCCAGCAGCACTGGAGAGACCCAGTACTTC
TRBV9	once	TRBD2	TRBJ2-7	CASSPGTSSSYEQYF	TGTGCCAGCAGCCCCGGGACTAGCAGCTCCTACGAGCAGTACTTC
TRBV5-1	NA	TRBD1	TRBJ2-5	CASSLQGNFQETQYF	TGCGCCAGCAGCTTACAGGGGAACTTCCAAGAGACCCAGTACTTC
TRBV16	once	TRBD1	TRBJ1-1	CASSQRDRGTEAFF	TGTGCCAGCAGCCAACGGGACAGGGGGACTGAAGCTTTCTTT
TRBV19	NA	NA	TRBJ2-1	CASSPSEAGLYNEQFF	TGTGCCAGTAGCCCCTCGGAGGCGGGATTATACAATGAGCAGTTCTTC
TRBV9	NA	NA	TRBJ2-2	CASSVDLTGELFF	TGTGCCAGCAGCGTCGACCTTACCGGGGAGCTGTTTTTT
TRBV2	NA	NA	TRBJ1-2	CASKDPIDGYTF	TGTGCCAGCAAGGACCCTATCGATGGCTACACCTTC
TRBV10-3	NA	NA	TRBJ1-3	CAISGETELSGNTIYF	TGTGCCATCAGTGGGGAAACAGAGCTCTCTGGAAACACCATATATTTT
TRBV19	NA	NA	TRBJ1-5	CASSIGREYSNQPQHF	TGTGCCAGTAGTATAGGTAGAGAATATAGCAATCAGCCCCAGCATTTT
TRBV5-1	once	NA	TRBJ2-7	CASSLGGERYF	TGCGCCAGCAGCTTAGGGGGAGAACGGTACTTC
TRBV10-3	NA	TRBD2	TRBJ2-2	CAISEFSGMTGEPFF	TGTGCCATCAGTGAGTTTAGCGGGATGACCGGGGAGCCGTTTTTT
TRBV7-6	NA	NA	TRBJ2-7	CASSLDESSYEQYF	TGTGCCAGCAGCTTAGACGAGAGTTCCTACGAGCAGTACTTC
TRBV25-1	once	NA	TRBJ2-2	CASSEYLEGDGELFF	TGTGCCAGCAGTGAATATCTCGAAGGGGACGGGGAGCTGTTTTTT
TRBV19	NA	TRBD1	TRBJ2-7	CATPTGSYEQYF	TGTGCCACACCGACAGGGTCCTACGAGCAGTACTTC
TRBV4-1	NA	NA	TRBJ1-6	CASSQDLGGLIQVLHF	TGCGCCAGCAGCCAAGATCTTGGGGGACTTATTCAAGTACTCCACTTT
TRBV7-9	NA	TRBD1	TRBJ2-5	CASSAPGQEETQYF	TGTGCCAGCAGCGCTCCCGGACAGGAAGAGACCCAGTACTTC
TRBV27	NA	NA	TRBJ2-1	CASRKGGGGNEQFF	TGTGCCTCCCGGAAGGGGGGGGGTGGAAATGAGCAGTTCTTC
TRBV14	few	NA	TRBJ2-7	CASSPSEQYF	TGTGCCAGCAGCCCGAGCGAGCAGTACTTC
TRBV13	NA	NA	TRBJ2-1	CASSLEGGSPNEQFF	TGTGCCAGCAGCTTAGAGGGGGGCAGTCCCAATGAGCAGTTCTTC
TRBV30	NA	NA	TRBJ1-2	CAWTMDGTYTF	TGTGCCTGGACCATGGACGGCACCTACACCTTC
TRBV27	NA	TRBD1	TRBJ1-1	CASSLVGQGNTEAFF	TGTGCCAGCAGTTTAGTGGGACAGGGTAACACTGAAGCTTTCTTT
TRBV7-9	NA	NA	TRBJ2-7	CASSSQSSYEQYF	TGTGCCAGCAGCTCACAGAGCTCCTACGAGCAGTACTTC
TRBV10-3	NA	TRBD2	TRBJ2-2	CAISSSLAGNTGELFF	TGTGCCATCAGCTCTTCTCTAGCGGGGAACACCGGGGAGCTGTTTTTT
TRBV13	NA	TRBD2	TRBJ2-5	CASSPAGGNQETQYF	TGTGCCAGCAGCCCAGCGGGGGGGAACCAAGAGACCCAGTACTTC
TRBV5-4	NA	NA	TRBJ2-5	CASSFSETQYF	TGTGCCAGCAGCTTCAGTGAGACCCAGTACTTC
TRBV4-3	NA	NA	TRBJ2-7	CASSQNRYWEQYF	TGCGCCAGCAGCCAGAACCGGTACTGGGAGCAGTACTTC
TRBV4-2	NA	NA	TRBJ2-7	CASSQESRSTSYEQYF	TGTGCCAGCAGCCAAGAATCCAGGTCCACGTCCTACGAGCAGTACTTC
TRBV19	NA	NA	TRBJ1-1	CASSMYVNTEAFF	TGTGCCAGTAGTATGTACGTGAACACTGAAGCTTTCTTT
TRBV7-2	NA	TRBD2	TRBJ2-1	CASQLAGAYNEQFF	TGTGCCAGCCAGCTAGCGGGGGCGTACAATGAGCAGTTCTTC
TRBV5-1	NA	NA	TRBJ1-4	CASSSNEKLFF	TGCGCCAGCTCCAGCAATGAAAAACTGTTTTTT
TRBV4-1	NA	TRBD1	TRBJ2-7	CASSPGTGSEQYF	TGCGCCAGCAGCCCCGGGACAGGAAGCGAGCAGTACTTC
TRBV7-2	few	NA	TRBJ2-3	CASSLSPGVTDTQYF	TGTGCCAGCAGCTTAAGTCCGGGGGTGACAGATACGCAGTATTTT
TRBV4-3	NA	NA	TRBJ1-2	CASSQDFGVDNYGYTF	TGCGCCAGCAGCCAAGATTTCGGGGTCGATAACTATGGCTACACCTTC
TRBV18	NA	TRBD1	TRBJ2-7	CASSPGWTGIYEQYF	TGTGCCAGCTCACCGGGGTGGACAGGGATATATGAGCAGTACTTC
TRBV13	NA	NA	TRBJ2-3	CASSSLSSTDTQYF	TGTGCCAGCAGCTCACTCTCTAGCACAGATACGCAGTATTTT
TRBV2	NA	NA	TRBJ1-1	CASSDAAFMNTEAFF	TGTGCCAGCAGTGATGCGGCCTTTATGAACACTGAAGCTTTCTTT
TRBV9	NA	NA	TRBJ1-2	CTSSHPGGVGYTF	TGTACCAGCAGCCATCCCGGGGGGGTTGGCTACACCTTC
TRBV19	few	NA	TRBJ1-5	CASSHGQINQPQHF	TGTGCCAGTAGCCACGGACAGATCAATCAGCCCCAGCATTTT
TRBV6-1	NA	TRBD1	TRBJ2-7	CASSEEGTGVYEQYF	TGTGCCAGCAGTGAAGAGGGGACAGGGGTCTACGAGCAGTACTTC
TRBV7-9	NA	NA	TRBJ1-1	CASRFESDTEAFF	TGTGCCAGCAGGTTCGAGTCCGACACTGAAGCTTTCTTT
TRBV14	few	NA	TRBJ2-7	CASSSAHYEQYF	TGTGCCAGCAGCTCGGCTCACTACGAGCAGTACTTC
TRBV2	few	NA	TRBJ2-7	CASSENGGGEQYF	TGTGCCAGCAGTGAAAATGGAGGAGGCGAGCAGTACTTC
TRBV9	NA	NA	TRBJ2-5	CASSVGDNQETQYF	TGTGCCAGCAGCGTAGGAGACAACCAAGAGACCCAGTACTTC